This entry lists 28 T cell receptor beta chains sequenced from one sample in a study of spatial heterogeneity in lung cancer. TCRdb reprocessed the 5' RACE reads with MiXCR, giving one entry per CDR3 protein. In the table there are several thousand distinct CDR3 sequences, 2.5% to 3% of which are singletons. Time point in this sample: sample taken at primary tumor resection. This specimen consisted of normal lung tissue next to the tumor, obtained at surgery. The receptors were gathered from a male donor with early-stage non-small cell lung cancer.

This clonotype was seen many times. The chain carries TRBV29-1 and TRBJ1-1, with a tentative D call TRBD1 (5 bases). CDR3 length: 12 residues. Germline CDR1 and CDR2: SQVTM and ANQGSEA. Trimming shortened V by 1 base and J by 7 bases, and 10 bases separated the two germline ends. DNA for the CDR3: TGCAGCGTTGAAGGACAGACTCTTGAAGCTTTCTTT. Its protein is CSVEGQTLEAFF. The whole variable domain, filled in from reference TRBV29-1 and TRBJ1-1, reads SAVISQKPSRDICQRGTSLTIQCQVDSQVTMMFWYRQQPGQSLTLIATANQGSEATYESGFVIDKFPISRPNLTFSTLTVSNMSPEDSSIYLCSVEGQTLEAFFGQGTRLTVV.

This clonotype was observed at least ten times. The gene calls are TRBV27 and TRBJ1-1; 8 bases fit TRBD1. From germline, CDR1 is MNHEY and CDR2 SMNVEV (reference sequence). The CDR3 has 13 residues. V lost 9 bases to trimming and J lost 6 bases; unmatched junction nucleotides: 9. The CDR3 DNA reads TGTGCCAGTAAGGACAGGGCGCGGGCTGAAGCTTTCTTT. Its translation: CASKDRARAEAFF.

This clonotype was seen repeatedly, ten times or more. The CDR3 spells CAWSVRAEAFF. CDR3 nucleotide sequence: TGTGCCTGGAGTGTACGGGCAGAAGCTTTCTTT. The rearrangement joins TRBV30 to TRBJ1-1; D gene unclear. Germline V CDR1 and CDR2: GTSNPN, SVGIG (reference sequence). The V and J ends lost 0 bases and 8 bases respectively, with 7 bases between them. The CDR3 has 11 residues.

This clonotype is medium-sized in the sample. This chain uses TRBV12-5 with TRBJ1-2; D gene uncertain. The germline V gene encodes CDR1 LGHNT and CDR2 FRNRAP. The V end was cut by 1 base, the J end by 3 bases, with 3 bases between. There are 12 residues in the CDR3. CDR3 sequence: CASGLGHYGYTF. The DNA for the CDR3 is TGTGCTAGTGGTTTGGGACACTATGGCTACACCTTC.

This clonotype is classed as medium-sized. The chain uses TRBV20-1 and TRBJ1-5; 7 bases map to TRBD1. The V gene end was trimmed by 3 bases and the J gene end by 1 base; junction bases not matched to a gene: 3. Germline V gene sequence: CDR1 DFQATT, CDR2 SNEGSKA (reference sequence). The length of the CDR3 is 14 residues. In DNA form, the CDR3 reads TGCAGTGCTAGGACAGGGATAAGCAATCAGCCCCAGCATTTT. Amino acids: CSARTGISNQPQHF.

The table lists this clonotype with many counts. Here the CDR3 reads CASSLEGLGAHEQFF. The CDR3 nucleotides are TGTGCCAGCAGCTTAGAGGGACTAGGGGCACATGAGCAGTTCTTC. This chain connects TRBV7-9 to TRBJ2-1; 8 bases match TRBD2. The CDR3 extends over 15 amino acids. Germline loops: CDR1 SEHNR, CDR2 FQNEAQ (reference sequence). The V gene end was trimmed by 1 base and the J gene end by 8 bases; junction bases not matched to a gene: 7.

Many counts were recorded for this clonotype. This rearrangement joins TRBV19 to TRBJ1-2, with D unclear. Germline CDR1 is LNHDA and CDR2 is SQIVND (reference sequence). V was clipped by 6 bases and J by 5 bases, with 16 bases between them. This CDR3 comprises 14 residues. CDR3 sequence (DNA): TGTGCCAGTAGCCTCCCAGGAGGATTGTATGGCTACACCTTC. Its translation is CASSLPGGLYGYTF.

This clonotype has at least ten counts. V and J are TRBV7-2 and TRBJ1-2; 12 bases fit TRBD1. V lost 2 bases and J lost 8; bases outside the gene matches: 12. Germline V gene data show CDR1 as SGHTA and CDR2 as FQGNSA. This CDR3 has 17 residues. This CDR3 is CASSLFNAGQGAQGYTF. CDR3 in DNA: TGTGCCAGCAGCTTATTTAACGCGGGACAGGGGGCACAAGGCTACACCTTC.

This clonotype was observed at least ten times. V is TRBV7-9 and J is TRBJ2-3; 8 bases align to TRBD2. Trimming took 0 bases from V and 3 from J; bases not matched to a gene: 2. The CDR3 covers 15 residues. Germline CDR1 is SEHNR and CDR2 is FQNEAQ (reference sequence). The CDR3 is CASSLAPGGTDTQYF. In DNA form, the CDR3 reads TGTGCCAGCAGCTTAGCGCCGGGAGGGACAGATACGCAGTATTTT.

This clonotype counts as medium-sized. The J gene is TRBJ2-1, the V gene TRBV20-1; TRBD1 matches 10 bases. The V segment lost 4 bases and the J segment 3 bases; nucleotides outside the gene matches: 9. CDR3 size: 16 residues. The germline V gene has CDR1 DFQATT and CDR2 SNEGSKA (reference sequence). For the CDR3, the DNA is TGCAGTGCTATCTCCGGGACAGGGGAATTCTACAATGAGCAGTTCTTC. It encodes CSAISGTGEFYNEQFF.

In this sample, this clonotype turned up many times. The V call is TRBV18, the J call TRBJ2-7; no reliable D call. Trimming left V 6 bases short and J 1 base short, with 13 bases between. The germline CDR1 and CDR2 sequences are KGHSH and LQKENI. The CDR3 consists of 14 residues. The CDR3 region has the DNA TGTGCCAGCTCTCCTTATGTAGAATCCTACGAGCAGTACTTC. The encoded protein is CASSPYVESYEQYF. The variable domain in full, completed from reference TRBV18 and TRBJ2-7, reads NAGVMQNPRHLVRRRGQEARLRCSPMKGHSHVYWYRQLPEEGLKFMVYLQKENIIDESGMPKERFSAEFPKEGPSILRIQQVVRGDSAAYFCASSPYVESYEQYFGPGTRLTVT.

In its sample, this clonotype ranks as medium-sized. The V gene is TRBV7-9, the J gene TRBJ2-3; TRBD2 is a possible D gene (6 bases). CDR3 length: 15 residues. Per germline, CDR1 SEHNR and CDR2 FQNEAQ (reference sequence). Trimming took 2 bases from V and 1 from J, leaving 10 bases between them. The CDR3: CASSLKSGGTDTQYF. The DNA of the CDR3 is TGTGCCAGCAGCTTAAAGTCGGGGGGCACAGATACGCAGTATTTT. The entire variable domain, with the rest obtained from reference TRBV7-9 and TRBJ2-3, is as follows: DTGVSQNPRHKITKRGQNVTFRCDPISEHNRLYWYRQTLGQGPEFLTYFQNEAQLEKSRLLSDRFSAERPKGSFSTLEIQRTEQGDSAMYLCASSLKSGGTDTQYFGPGTRLTVL.

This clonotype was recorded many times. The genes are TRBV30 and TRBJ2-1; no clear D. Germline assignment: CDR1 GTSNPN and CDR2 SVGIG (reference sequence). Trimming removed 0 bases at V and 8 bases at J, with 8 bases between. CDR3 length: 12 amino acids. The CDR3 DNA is TGTGCCTGGAGTGTAGGTTGGGATGAGCAGTTCTTC. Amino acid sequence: CAWSVGWDEQFF.

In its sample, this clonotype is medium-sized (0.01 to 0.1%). This CDR3 is CASKLAGGYEQYF. CDR3 DNA sequence: TGTGCCAGCAAATTAGCGGGGGGCTACGAGCAGTACTTC. The V and J genes are TRBV7-9 and TRBJ2-7; 10 nucleotides agree with TRBD2. Per germline, CDR1 SEHNR and CDR2 FQNEAQ (reference sequence). Trimming cost V 7 bases and J 3 bases; bases outside gene matches: 3. This CDR3 region has 13 residues.

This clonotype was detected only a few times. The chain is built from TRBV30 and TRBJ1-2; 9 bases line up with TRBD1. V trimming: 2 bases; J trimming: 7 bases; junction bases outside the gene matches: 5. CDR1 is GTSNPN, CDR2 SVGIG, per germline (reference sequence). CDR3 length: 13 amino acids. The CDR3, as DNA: TGTGCCTGGAGTATACAGGGGGCTCTTGGCTACACCTTC. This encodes CAWSIQGALGYTF.

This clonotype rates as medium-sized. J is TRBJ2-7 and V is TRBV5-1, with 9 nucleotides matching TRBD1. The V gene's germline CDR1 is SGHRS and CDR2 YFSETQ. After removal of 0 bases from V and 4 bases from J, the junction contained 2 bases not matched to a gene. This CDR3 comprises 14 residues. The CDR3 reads CASSLAGTGYEQYV. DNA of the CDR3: TGCGCCAGCAGCTTGGCCGGGACAGGGTACGAGCAGTACGTC.

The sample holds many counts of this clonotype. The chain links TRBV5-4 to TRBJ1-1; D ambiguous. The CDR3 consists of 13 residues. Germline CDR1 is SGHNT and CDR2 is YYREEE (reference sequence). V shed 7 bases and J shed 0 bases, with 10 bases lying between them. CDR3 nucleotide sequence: TGTGCCAGCTCAAAGGGCCTGAACACTGAAGCTTTCTTT. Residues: CASSKGLNTEAFF.

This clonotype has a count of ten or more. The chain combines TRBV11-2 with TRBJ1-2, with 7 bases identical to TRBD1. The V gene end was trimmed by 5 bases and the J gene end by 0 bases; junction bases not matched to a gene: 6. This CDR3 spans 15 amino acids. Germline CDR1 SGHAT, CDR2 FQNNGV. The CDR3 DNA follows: TGTGCCAGCAGCCTGGGACAGCCTCCTAACTATGGCTACACCTTC. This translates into CASSLGQPPNYGYTF. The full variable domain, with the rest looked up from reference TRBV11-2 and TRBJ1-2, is EAGVAQSPRYKIIEKRQSVAFWCNPISGHATLYWYQQILGQGPKLLIQFQNNGVVDDSQLPKDRFSAERLKGVDSTLKIQPAKLEDSAVYLCASSLGQPPNYGYTFGSGTRLTVV.

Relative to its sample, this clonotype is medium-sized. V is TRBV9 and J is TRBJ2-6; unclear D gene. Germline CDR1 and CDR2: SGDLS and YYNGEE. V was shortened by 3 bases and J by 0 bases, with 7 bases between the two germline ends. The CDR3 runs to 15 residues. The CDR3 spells CASSARDSGANVLTF. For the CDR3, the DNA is TGTGCCAGCAGCGCTAGAGACTCTGGGGCCAACGTCCTGACTTTC.

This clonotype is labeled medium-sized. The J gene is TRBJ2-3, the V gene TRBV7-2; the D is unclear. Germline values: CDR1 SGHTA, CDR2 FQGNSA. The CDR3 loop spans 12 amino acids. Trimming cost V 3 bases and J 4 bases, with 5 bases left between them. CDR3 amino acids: CASSFWADTQYF. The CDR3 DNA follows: TGTGCCAGCAGCTTTTGGGCAGATACGCAGTATTTT.

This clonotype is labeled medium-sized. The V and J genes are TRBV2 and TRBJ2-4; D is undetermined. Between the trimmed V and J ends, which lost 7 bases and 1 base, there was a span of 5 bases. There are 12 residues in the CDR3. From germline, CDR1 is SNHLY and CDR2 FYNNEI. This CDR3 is CASMGAKNIQYF. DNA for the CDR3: TGTGCCAGCATGGGCGCCAAAAACATTCAGTACTTC.

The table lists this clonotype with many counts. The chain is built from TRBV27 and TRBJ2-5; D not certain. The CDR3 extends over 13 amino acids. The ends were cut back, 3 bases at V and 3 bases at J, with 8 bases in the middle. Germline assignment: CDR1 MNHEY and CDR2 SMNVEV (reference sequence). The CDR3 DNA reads TGTGCCAGCAGTTTGTCGGTTGAAGAGACCCAGTACTTC. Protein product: CASSLSVEETQYF.

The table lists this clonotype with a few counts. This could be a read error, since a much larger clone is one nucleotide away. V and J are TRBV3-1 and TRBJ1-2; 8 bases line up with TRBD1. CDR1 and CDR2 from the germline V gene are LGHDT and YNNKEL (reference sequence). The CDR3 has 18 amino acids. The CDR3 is CASSQDFPGQGLHYGYNF. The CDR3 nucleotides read TGTGCCAGCAGCCAAGATTTCCCCGGACAGGGACTACACTATGGCTACAACTTC.

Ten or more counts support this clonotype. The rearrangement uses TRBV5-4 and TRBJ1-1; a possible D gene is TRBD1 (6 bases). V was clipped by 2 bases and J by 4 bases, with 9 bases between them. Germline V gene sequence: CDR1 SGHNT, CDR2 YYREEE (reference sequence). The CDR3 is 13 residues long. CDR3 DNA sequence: TGTGCCAGCAGCTTAACAGGGTTCACTGAAGCTTTCTTT. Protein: CASSLTGFTEAFF.

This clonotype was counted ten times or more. The CDR3 DNA reads TGTGCCAGCAGCCAAGATGAGGGGGGGGGCTATGGCTACACCTTC. It translates to CASSQDEGGGYGYTF. The chain links TRBV14 to TRBJ1-2; tentatively, D is TRBD1 (6 bases). Trimming took off 0 bases at V and 4 bases at J, with 12 bases between the two ends. The CDR3 loop spans 15 amino acids. Germline loops: CDR1 SGHDN, CDR2 FVKESK. The variable domain in full, completed from reference TRBV14 and TRBJ1-2, reads EAGVTQFPSHSVIEKGQTVTLRCDPISGHDNLYWYRRVMGKEIKFLLHFVKESKQDESGMPNNRFLAERTGGTYSTLKVQPAELEDSGVYFCASSQDEGGGYGYTFGSGTRLTVV.

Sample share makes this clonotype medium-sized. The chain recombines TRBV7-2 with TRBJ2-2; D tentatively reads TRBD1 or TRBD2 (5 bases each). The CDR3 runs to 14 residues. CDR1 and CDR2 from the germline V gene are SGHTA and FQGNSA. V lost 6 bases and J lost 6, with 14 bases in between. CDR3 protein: CASRADRGAGELFF. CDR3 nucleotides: TGTGCCAGCAGGGCTGATCGGGGCGCCGGGGAGCTGTTTTTT.

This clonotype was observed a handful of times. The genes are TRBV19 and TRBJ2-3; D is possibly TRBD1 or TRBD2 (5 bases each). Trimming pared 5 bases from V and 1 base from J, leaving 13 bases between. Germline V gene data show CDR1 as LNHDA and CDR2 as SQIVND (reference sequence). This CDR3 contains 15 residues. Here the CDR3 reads CASSFRDGGTDTQYF. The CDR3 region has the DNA TGTGCCAGTAGTTTCCGGGACGGCGGCACAGATACGCAGTATTTT. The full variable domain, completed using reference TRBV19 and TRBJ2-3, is DGGITQSPKYLFRKEGQNVTLSCEQNLNHDAMYWYRQDPGQGLRLIYYSQIVNDFQKGDIAEGYSVSREKKESFPLTVTSAQKNPTAFYLCASSFRDGGTDTQYFGPGTRLTVL.

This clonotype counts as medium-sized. The CDR3 bases are TGTGCCAGCAGCTTAAACTCTGGGCAGGGGGCGAATGAGCAGTTCTTC. Its protein is CASSLNSGQGANEQFF. The gene calls are TRBV11-2 and TRBJ2-1; 8 bases line up with TRBD1. Germline-derived CDR1 and CDR2 are SGHAT and FQNNGV. The CDR3 extends over 16 amino acids. The V and J ends lost 2 bases and 7 bases, in that order; junction bases with no gene match: 10.